Sequencing of this TCR beta chain was carried out in a study of T cells after yellow fever vaccination. The V end lost 3 bases, the J end lost 7 bases, and 12 bases lay between the germline ends. The germline CDR1 and CDR2 sequences are ENHRY and SYGVKD. This CDR3 is 13 amino acids long. 5'RACE template switching produced TCR cDNA carrying a universal primer site and UMIs. TCRdb used MiXCR to reprocess the 5' RACE reads, holding one entry per CDR3 protein. The sample has roughly 330,000 distinct CDR3 sequences; about 6.6% are singletons. The chain links TRBV10-3 to TRBJ1-2, with D hard to call. The input for sequencing was PBMCs, taken about 49 days after the first yellow fever vaccination. This TCR was sampled from a man younger than 35 who received the YFV17D yellow fever vaccine. CDR3 protein: CAISEEWGGGYTF. Here the CDR3 DNA reads TGTGCCATCAGTGAAGAGTGGGGAGGTGGCTACACCTTC.